The 32 T cell receptor beta chains given below trace back to one sample, sequenced in a study of tumor and adjacent non-tumor tissue in lung cancer. This sample's RNA came from whole unsorted tissue. Three rounds of nested PCR, following a modified ARM-PCR protocol, produced the TCRbeta library. MiXCR was run by TCRdb on the multiplex PCR reads, yielding one entry per CDR3 protein. The data hold under 100,000 distinct CDR3 sequences, with about three fifths observed a single time. The specimen sequenced was lung tumor tissue. The receptors derive from a man in his 70s with non-small cell lung cancer.

On this clonotype itself: One junction end does not reproduce the germline sequence, and a read error may be involved. The gene calls are TRBV11-2 and TRBJ2-2; D not resolved. CDR3 length equals 17 residues. Germline V gene lookup returns CDR1 SGHAT and CDR2 FQNNGV. CDR3 nucleotide sequence: TGTGCCAGCAGCCCTTGGAGTAAGGGTATGAGCACCCGGGAGCTGTTTTTT. As protein: CASSPWSKGMSTRELFF.

This clonotype showed up many times. The V call is TRBV6-5, the J call TRBJ1-1, with unresolved D. Germline loops: CDR1 MNHEY, CDR2 SVGAGI. This CDR3 region has 13 residues. Trimming removed 3 bases at V and 3 bases at J, with 8 bases between. In DNA, the CDR3 is TGTGCCAGCAGTTATGAGGGTTACACTGAAGCTTTCTTT. Protein product: CASSYEGYTEAFF.

Worth noting for this clonotype: Given a much more abundant clone one base away, this may be a read error. The chain is built from TRBV14 and TRBJ2-2; no reliable D call. Looked up from germline, CDR1 is SGHDN and CDR2 is FVKESK. The CDR3 has 14 amino acids. CDR3 residues: CVSSGEYFAGELFF. DNA of the CDR3: TGTGTCAGCAGTGGAGAGTATTTCGCCGGGGAGCTGTTTTTT.

Points on this clonotype: It is unclear where the CDR3 begins or ends on the DNA, so no DNA is shown, and the CDR3 is as TCRdb lists it. The rearrangement joins TRBV11-2 to TRBJ1-2; TRBD1 was called by the table and not checked on the DNA. Germline V gene data show CDR1 as SGHAT and CDR2 as FQNNGV. From its first to its last residue, the CDR3 has 17 amino acids. The CDR3 sequence is CDSSSYSTGLGRYGCTF.

Concerning this clonotype itself: A clone one base away is much larger, so this may be a read error. The chain has TRBV28 and TRBJ1-2; D uncertain. The V gene lost 5 bases and the J gene lost 1 base, with 5 bases spanning the gap. Germline CDR1 is MDHEN and CDR2 is SYDVKM. This CDR3 is 12 amino acids long. CDR3 DNA sequence: TGTGCCAGCAGTGGGCTTAACTATGGCTACACCTTC. Translated: CASSGLNYGYTF.

The chain carries TRBV10-3 and TRBJ2-1; 8 bases match TRBD1. This CDR3 region has 16 residues. With V trimmed by 5 bases and J by 8 bases, 14 bases remained unmatched. Per the germline V gene, CDR1 is ENHRY and CDR2 is SYGVKD. The CDR3 DNA sequence: TGTGCCATCAGTAAAGGGCGACAGGGGCTATACTATGAGCAGTTCTTC. This gives the protein CAISKGRQGLYYEQFF.

A remark on this clonotype: This CDR3 is missing its conserved last phenylalanine or tryptophan, likely due to a read error. The chain recombines TRBV11-2 with TRBJ2-5; 7 nucleotides agree with TRBD1. V was clipped by 9 bases and J by 5 bases; unmatched bases: 9. CDR1 SGHAT and CDR2 FQNNGV come from the germline V gene. This CDR3 contains 13 residues. The CDR3 nucleotides are TGTGCCAGTAATGGACAGGATGAGGAGACCCAGTACTCC. Protein sequence: CASNGQDEETQYS.

In regard to this clonotype: It is likely a read error, because the conserved phenylalanine at the end of the CDR3 is missing. The gene calls are TRBV6-6 and TRBJ2-5; D remains unclear. Trimming left V 0 bases short and J 0 bases short, with 8 bases between. Germline assignment: CDR1 MNHNY and CDR2 SVGAGI (reference sequence). The CDR3 covers 15 residues. The CDR3 DNA reads TGTGCCAGCAGTTACTCGCCAGGAAACCAAGAGACCCAGTACCTC. Protein: CASSYSPGNQETQYL.

Regarding this clonotype: Relative to the germline gene, one junction end is altered; a read error may explain this. J is TRBJ1-3 and V is TRBV10-3; D is ambiguous. The CDR3 spans 20 residues. Germline V gene lookup returns CDR1 ENHRY and CDR2 SYGVKD. CDR3 DNA sequence: TGTGTCATCAGTGAGTCCCGGCTTAGGTACAGAAACCGCTCTGGAAACACCATATATTTT. It translates to CVISESRLRYRNRSGNTIYF.

Comment on this clonotype: This likely comes from a read error, as the CDR3 has no conserved phenylalanine or tryptophan at its end. The chain couples TRBV20-1 to TRBJ2-2; D not certain. V was trimmed by 3 bases and J by 2 bases, leaving 10 bases between them. CDR3 length: 14 amino acids. CDR1 is DFQATT, CDR2 SNEGSKA, per germline (reference sequence). CDR3 bases: TGCAGTGCTAGGAAGGGTACCAACACCGGGGAGCTGTTTCTT. Its protein product is CSARKGTNTGELFL.

To note about this clonotype: A read error is possible here, since a much larger clone lies one base away. The CDR3 is CASSRQVVETQYF. DNA for the CDR3: TGCGCCAGCAGCCGACAGGTGGTTGAGACCCAGTACTTC. V usage is TRBV4-1 and J usage is TRBJ2-5, with D possibly TRBD1 on 6 matching bases. CDR3 length: 13 amino acids. V was shortened by 4 bases and J by 5 bases, with 11 bases between the two germline ends. Germline lookup yields CDR1 MGHRA and CDR2 YSYEKL.

The chain recombines TRBV7-8 with TRBJ2-5, with D uncertain. V dropped 9 bases and J dropped 4 bases, with 15 bases sitting between them. The CDR3 has 13 residues. CDR1 and CDR2 (germline): SGHVS, FQNEAQ. The CDR3 sequence: CASRTRAGETQYF. The CDR3 DNA is TGTGCCAGTCGAACCCGGGCCGGAGAGACCCAGTACTTC.

In the case of this clonotype: This may arise from a read error, as a much more abundant clone is one base away. This chain joins TRBV5-4 and TRBJ2-1; possibly TRBD2 for D (5 bases). Trimming removed 2 bases from V and 4 bases from J, with 13 bases in between. The CDR3 has 15 amino acids. Germline CDR1 and CDR2: SGHNT and YYREEE (reference sequence). CDR3 nucleotides: TGTGCCAGCAGCTTCGGGAACCGAGCATACAATGAGCAGTTCTTC. This sequence encodes CASSFGNRAYNEQFF.

This clonotype occurred once. The conserved final phenylalanine or tryptophan is absent from the CDR3, which likely points to a read error. Because the CDR3's place on the DNA is in doubt, the DNA is left out and the CDR3 is given as listed by TCRdb. The chain is built from TRBV11-2 and TRBJ2-1. Germline CDR1 is SGHAT and CDR2 is FQNNGV. The CDR3 sequence runs 13 residues, both termini included. This chain's CDR3 is CASKSGRHNEQLL.

The rearrangement uses TRBV5-1 and TRBJ2-5, with TRBD2 matching over 15 bases. Trimming cost V 3 bases and J 1 base; bases outside gene matches: 7. The V gene's germline CDR1 is SGHRS and CDR2 YFSETQ. The CDR3 consists of 18 residues. The CDR3 spells CASSSGTSGRTSQETQYF. The DNA for the CDR3 is TGCGCCAGCAGCTCTGGGACTAGCGGGAGGACCAGCCAAGAGACCCAGTACTTC.

This clonotype was seen only a few times. This may be a read error, as it is one base from a much larger clone. V is TRBV6-5 and J is TRBJ1-6; D gene ambiguous. Germline CDR1 and CDR2: MNHEY and SVGAGI. The length of the CDR3 is 13 residues. The CDR3 nucleotides read TGTGTCAGCAGTTATCACCGAAATTCACCCCTCCACTTT. It translates to CVSSYHRNSPLHF.

This clonotype was seen a single time. A much larger clone lies one base from this, so it may be a read error. This rearrangement joins TRBV20-1 to TRBJ2-1; D is perhaps TRBD2 (5 bases). Germline-derived CDR1 and CDR2 are DFQATT and SNEGSKA (reference sequence). The CDR3 covers 14 residues. V was trimmed by 5 bases and J by 5 bases, leaving 16 bases between them. CDR3 nucleotides: TGCAGTGCTTCGAGGGAGAGGCGTAACAATGAGCAGTTCTTC. Protein sequence: CSASRERRNNEQFF.

CDR3 DNA sequence: TGTGCCAGCAGTCAAGTCCCGGGACAGGGGCCCCTAGGCTCTGGAAACACCATATATTTT. It is translated as CASSQVPGQGPLGSGNTIYF. The chain combines TRBV28 with TRBJ1-3; 10 bases agree with TRBD1. The CDR3 has 20 amino acids. With 5 bases clipped from V and 0 bases from J, the junction kept 16 bases outside the gene matches. The germline CDR1 and CDR2 sequences are MDHEN and SYDVKM. The full variable domain, rest sourced from reference TRBV28 and TRBJ1-3, is DVKVTQSSRYLVKRTGEKVFLECVQDMDHENMFWYRQDPGLGLRLIYFSYDVKMKEKGDIPEGYSVSREKKERFSLILESASTNQTSMYLCASSQVPGQGPLGSGNTIYFGEGSWLTVV.

Details on this clonotype: This CDR3 is missing its conserved last phenylalanine or tryptophan, likely due to a read error. This chain uses TRBV6-2 or TRBV6-3 with TRBJ2-5; D might be TRBD1 (5 bases). The CDR3 length is 12 residues. Germline V gene sequence: CDR1 MNHEY, CDR2 SVGEGT. Trimming took 7 bases from V and 1 from J, leaving 7 bases between them. As DNA, the CDR3 is TGTGCCAGCACGGACACCCAAGAGACCCAGTACTCC. This codes for CASTDTQETQYS.

In the case of this clonotype: At one end the junction does not follow the germline gene, possibly because of a read error. V and J are TRBV11-2 and TRBJ2-3; 7 bases match TRBD2. From germline, CDR1 is SGHAT and CDR2 FQNNGV. CDR3 length: 18 amino acids. CDR3 sequence reads: CASSPGLVGPLCTGTQYF. In DNA, the CDR3 is TGTGCCAGCAGCCCTGGACTAGTGGGGCCCTTGTGCACAGGTACGCAGTATTTT.

The J gene is TRBJ1-1, the V gene TRBV6-2 or TRBV6-3; D not resolved. The germline V and J ends were trimmed by 8 bases and 6 bases, with 22 bases remaining between them. CDR3 size: 15 residues. Germline CDR1 and CDR2: MNHEY and SVGEGT. CDR3 bases: TGTGCCAGCGGCCAGCGAAGGCTGGGATTGGCTGAAGCTTTCTTT. The encoded protein is CASGQRRLGLAEAFF.

This clonotype came up a few times. A clone one base away is much larger, so this may be a read error. The final CDR3 position lacks the conserved phenylalanine or tryptophan, pointing to a likely read error. The rearrangement links TRBV6-1 to TRBJ2-5; tentatively, D is TRBD1 (6 bases). The CDR3 contains 14 residues. CDR1 is MNHNS and CDR2 is SASEGT in the germline V gene. Trimming cost V 5 bases and J 5 bases, with 15 bases left between them. The chain's CDR3 is CASSLQGNRETQYV. The CDR3 bases are TGTGCCAGCAGTCTACAGGGAAACAGGGAGACCCAGTACGTC.

This clonotype has more than one count but fewer than ten. The chain has TRBV7-9 and TRBJ2-5; 7 bases line up with TRBD2. V was pared by 2 bases and J by 6 bases, with 6 bases of the junction left unmatched. Germline V lookup: CDR1 SEHNR, CDR2 FQNEAQ (reference sequence). The CDR3 extends over 14 amino acids. CDR3 sequence: CASSLFGEGKTQYF. The CDR3, as DNA: TGTGCCAGCAGCTTATTCGGGGAGGGGAAGACCCAGTACTTC.

This clonotype was recorded once. The chain employs TRBV4-1 and TRBJ1-5; unclear D gene. Germline CDR1 and CDR2: MGHRA and YSYEKL. The CDR3 consists of 14 residues. V gave up 1 base and J gave up 1 base, with 5 bases separating them. DNA for the CDR3: TGCGCCAGCAGCCAAGTAGTAAGCAATCAGCCCCAGCATTTT. Translated: CASSQVVSNQPQHF.

This clonotype appeared once. Here the CDR3 omits its conserved ending phenylalanine or tryptophan, so a read error is the likely source. The chain uses TRBV11-1 and TRBJ2-7, with no clear D. CDR3 length: 16 amino acids. Germline V gene data show CDR1 as SGHAT and CDR2 as FQDESV (reference sequence). The CDR3, as DNA: TGTGCCAGCAGCCCAGGTCGAACCAGGAGTTCCTACGAACAGTACCTC. It codes for CASSPGRTRSSYEQYL.

This clonotype appeared a single time. Compared with germline, one end of the junction differs, possibly owing to a read error. The V and J genes are TRBV29-1 and TRBJ2-5, with D possibly being TRBD1 or TRBD2 (6 bases each). Germline V gives CDR1 SQVTM, CDR2 ANQGSEA. The CDR3 has 14 residues. CDR3 amino acids: CIGNGGPYQETQYF. As DNA, the CDR3 is TGCATCGGAAACGGGGGCCCGTACCAAGAGACCCAGTATTTC.

This clonotype occurred many times. V is TRBV4-1 and J is TRBJ2-1; D is undetermined. The CDR3 extends over 14 amino acids. CDR1 and CDR2 from the germline V gene are MGHRA and YSYEKL. V lost 0 bases and J lost 4, with 7 bases in between. CDR3 loop: CASSQDVSYNEQFF. The CDR3 nucleotides read TGCGCCAGCAGCCAAGATGTCAGTTACAATGAGCAGTTCTTC.

Comments on this clonotype: Germline is not matched at one junction end, which may reflect a read error. The rearrangement joins TRBV4-1 to TRBJ1-4; D unclear. CDR3 length: 14 amino acids. CDR1 and CDR2 (germline): MGHRA, YSYEKL. The CDR3 bases are TGCGCCACCAGCCCGGGTCCCACTAATGAAAGACTGTTTTTT. This translates into CATSPGPTNERLFF.

Concerning this clonotype: A read error may produce the germline difference seen at one junction end. This chain links TRBV4-2 with TRBJ2-7; 8 bases agree with TRBD2. Germline values: CDR1 LGHNA, CDR2 YNFKEQ. The CDR3 is 15 residues long. CDR3 loop: CVSSATGGGAYEQYF. The CDR3 nucleotides are TGTGTCAGCAGCGCGACCGGGGGGGGGGCCTACGAGCAGTATTTC.

In regard to this clonotype: The junction departs from the called germline gene at one end, perhaps through a read error. The chain carries TRBV2 and TRBJ2-7, with 10 bases identical to TRBD1. This CDR3 spans 15 amino acids. Looked up from germline, CDR1 is SNHLY and CDR2 is FYNNEI. The CDR3, as DNA: TGTGGCAGCAGTAGAGAGGGGACAGGGGCGCATGAGCAGTACTTC. This encodes CGSSREGTGAHEQYF.

As for this clonotype: It is unclear where the CDR3 begins or ends on the DNA, so no DNA is shown, and the CDR3 is as TCRdb lists it. This chain joins TRBV28 and TRBJ2-7; the table's D gene call, TRBD1, was not cross checked with the DNA. Germline V gene lookup returns CDR1 MDHEN and CDR2 SYDVKM. The CDR3 is made up of 14 amino acids, end residues included. CDR3 region: CASILGQGTYEQYF.

In this sample, this clonotype turned up many times. The V gene is TRBV28, the J gene TRBJ2-7; no firm D call. V shed 7 bases and J shed 7 bases, with 14 bases lying between them. The CDR3 length is 12 residues. CDR1 is MDHEN and CDR2 is SYDVKM in the germline V gene. The DNA for the CDR3 is TGTGCCAGCATTGGGCGGCCTAGGGAGCAGTACTTC. This translates into CASIGRPREQYF.